The next 26 T cell receptor beta chains were all read from a single sample in a study of T cells in Graves' hyperthyroidism and ophthalmopathy. What was amplified from RNA transcripts were TCR beta CDR3 regions. Initially, a first-round RT-PCR of the TCR CDR3 employed the HTBI primer set. TCRdb redid the calling of the multiplex PCR reads with MiXCR, one entry per CDR3 protein. This table holds about 180,000 distinct CDR3 sequences, 15% to 20% found once. The material sequenced was blood. The receptors stem from a woman in her forties or fifties with Graves' hyperthyroidism.

This clonotype was detected ten times or more. The rearrangement uses TRBV5-1 and TRBJ2-3, with 10 bases that match TRBD1. This CDR3 comprises 15 residues. Losses at the gene ends were 4 bases for V and 1 base for J; bases not matched to a gene: 3. Looked up from germline, CDR1 is SGHRS and CDR2 is YFSETQ. The CDR3 DNA sequence: TGCGCCAGCAGCGTCGGGACAGGGGGCACAGATACGCAGTATTTT. This sequence encodes CASSVGTGGTDTQYF.

This clonotype was counted ten times or more. This chain joins TRBV19 and TRBJ2-1; D is perhaps TRBD2 (6 bases). The germline V gene encodes CDR1 LNHDA and CDR2 SQIVND (reference sequence). V gave up 4 bases and J gave up 5 bases, with 12 bases separating them. The CDR3 covers 14 residues. In DNA form, the CDR3 reads TGTGCCAGTAGTAGGAGGGAAGGGAACAATGAGCAGTTCTTC. The encoded protein is CASSRREGNNEQFF.

A few counts support this clonotype. The rearrangement links TRBV9 to TRBJ2-2; the D is unclear. V was pared by 1 base and J by 6 bases, with 7 bases between. Germline CDR1 and CDR2: SGDLS and YYNGEE. The CDR3 is 13 residues long. The CDR3 DNA follows: TGTGCCAGCAGCGTACTCCGATCCGGGGAGCTGTTTTTT. Amino acid sequence: CASSVLRSGELFF.

There are many counts of this clonotype. The chain is built from TRBV5-1 and TRBJ2-7; 11 bases align to TRBD2. This CDR3 has 14 amino acids. Germline assignment: CDR1 SGHRS and CDR2 YFSETQ. V shed 4 bases, J shed 4 bases, and the junction held 4 bases outside the gene matches. The CDR3 nucleotides are TGCGCCAGCAGCCCCGGGACTAGCGGTTACGAGCAGTACTTC. Translation gives CASSPGTSGYEQYF.

V is TRBV19 and J is TRBJ2-1, with 8 bases aligning to TRBD2. Trimming took 7 bases from V and 9 from J; bases not matched to a gene: 14. CDR1 is LNHDA, CDR2 SQIVND, per germline (reference sequence). The CDR3 sequence is 15 residues long. Here the CDR3 DNA reads TGTGCCAGTAATCCAGCGGGAGCGTGGCCCGGTGAGCAGTTCTTC. Translated, it gives CASNPAGAWPGEQFF.

This clonotype was detected ten times or more. This chain joins TRBV12-3 or TRBV12-4 and TRBJ1-5; D is unresolved. CDR3 size: 13 residues. Trimming removed 2 bases from V and 4 bases from J, with 6 bases in between. CDR3: CASSLIPNQPQHF. Written as DNA, the CDR3 is TGTGCCAGCAGTTTAATTCCTAATCAGCCCCAGCATTTT.

Ten or more counts support this clonotype. The chain employs TRBV3-1 and TRBJ1-4; maybe TRBD1 (5 bases). The CDR3 runs 14 residues. Germline lookup yields CDR1 LGHDT and CDR2 YNNKEL (reference sequence). V shed 3 bases and J shed 0 bases, with 5 bases lying between them. This CDR3 reads CASSQTATNEKLFF. In nucleotides, the CDR3 is TGTGCCAGCAGCCAGACAGCAACTAATGAAAAACTGTTTTTT. Filled out from reference TRBV3-1 and TRBJ1-4, the complete variable domain reads DTAVSQTPKYLVTQMGNDKSIKCEQNLGHDTMYWYKQDSKKFLKIMFSYNNKELIINETVPNRFSPKSPDKAHLNLHINSLELGDSAVYFCASSQTATNEKLFFGSGTQLSVL.

This clonotype occurred a few times. The genes are TRBV5-4 and TRBJ2-2; 14 nucleotides align to TRBD2. V shed 4 bases, J shed 0 bases, and the junction held 2 bases outside the gene matches. The CDR3 is 17 amino acids. Germline V lookup: CDR1 SGHNT, CDR2 YYREEE (reference sequence). This CDR3 reads CASSPGLAGANTGELFF. The CDR3 bases are TGTGCCAGCAGCCCGGGACTAGCGGGGGCGAACACCGGGGAGCTGTTTTTT.

This clonotype was counted once. Being one base from a much bigger clone, this may be a read error. The V call is TRBV2, the J call TRBJ2-7; 7 bases align to TRBD1. The trim removed 10 bases at V and 6 bases at J, leaving 9 bases unmatched. The CDR3 totals 12 residues. The germline CDR1 and CDR2 sequences are SNHLY and FYNNEI. The CDR3 region is CATIRSGGEQYF. CDR3 bases: TGTGCCACCATACGGTCAGGGGGCGAGCAGTACTTC.

Many counts were recorded for this clonotype. The rearrangement links TRBV18 to TRBJ2-5, with TRBD1 as a possible D gene (5 bases). The CDR3 has 14 amino acids. The V end lost 2 bases, the J end lost 2 bases, and 9 bases lay between the germline ends. Germline V gives CDR1 KGHSH, CDR2 LQKENI. The CDR3 coding sequence is TGTGCCAGCTCACCAAGGACACTGCAAGAGACCCAGTACTTC. This encodes CASSPRTLQETQYF.

As to this clonotype: This sequence may be a read error, since a much larger clone differs from it by one base. The chain carries TRBV10-2 and TRBJ2-2; TRBD1 matches 8 bases. This CDR3 is built from 16 residues. Germline V lookup: CDR1 WSHSY, CDR2 SAAADI. The CDR3 here is CASSGGRTGSTGEPFF. Written as DNA, the CDR3 is TGCGCCAGCTCCGGGGGTCGGACAGGGTCCACCGGGGAGCCGTTTTTT.

The sample holds many counts of this clonotype. The J gene is TRBJ1-5, the V gene TRBV18; D is perhaps TRBD1 (6 bases). Germline CDR1 is KGHSH and CDR2 is LQKENI. Trimming cost V 1 base and J 9 bases, with 13 bases left between them. CDR3 length equals 14 residues. The CDR3 loop is CASSPRDTEGPQHF. DNA of the CDR3: TGTGCCAGCTCACCACGGGACACCGAGGGGCCCCAGCATTTT.

The table lists this clonotype with a count of one. The chain uses TRBV19 and TRBJ2-7; 8 positions match TRBD2. The germline V gene has CDR1 LNHDA and CDR2 SQIVND (reference sequence). CDR3 size: 14 residues. V gave up 6 bases and J gave up 5 bases; unmatched junction bases: 9. The CDR3 loop reads CASSREREFDEQYF. The CDR3 coding sequence is TGTGCCAGTAGCCGAGAGCGGGAGTTCGACGAGCAGTACTTC.

Turning to this clonotype: This could be a read error, since a much larger clone is one nucleotide away. The chain employs TRBV27 and TRBJ1-4; 7 bases agree with TRBD1. The CDR3 contains 19 residues. The germline V gene has CDR1 MNHEY and CDR2 SMNVEV (reference sequence). This CDR3 is CAGSFRTGNLIATNEKLFF. The CDR3 DNA follows: TGTGCCGGCAGTTTCCGGACAGGCAACTTAATTGCAACTAATGAAAAACTGTTTTTT.

This clonotype has ten or more counts. The chain is built from TRBV7-8 and TRBJ1-1; D unclear. From germline, CDR1 is SGHVS and CDR2 FQNEAQ. Trimming pared 2 bases from V and 1 base from J, leaving 8 bases between. The CDR3 consists of 14 residues. The CDR3 sequence: CASSLRQSNTEAFF. Written as DNA, the CDR3 is TGTGCCAGCAGCTTAAGGCAGTCGAACACTGAAGCTTTCTTT.

This clonotype was counted ten times or more. This chain links TRBV2 with TRBJ2-3; D gene unclear. Between the trimmed V and J ends, which lost 5 bases and 2 bases, there was a span of 11 bases. Germline lookup yields CDR1 SNHLY and CDR2 FYNNEI. This CDR3 region has 14 residues. DNA of the CDR3: TGTGCCAGCAGTAAGACAAGAATCACAGATACGCAGTATTTT. Its translation: CASSKTRITDTQYF.

This clonotype was picked up many times. The V gene is TRBV28, the J gene TRBJ2-2; D unresolved. Per germline, CDR1 MDHEN and CDR2 SYDVKM. Trimming cost V 3 bases and J 3 bases, with 5 bases left between them. CDR3 length: 13 residues. The CDR3 DNA reads TGTGCCAGCAGTTTGTCACACACCGGGGAGCTGTTTTTT. Translation gives CASSLSHTGELFF.

This clonotype was seen repeatedly, ten times or more. The chain uses TRBV12-3 or TRBV12-4 and TRBJ1-5; D is unresolved. The germline V and J ends were trimmed by 5 bases and 0 bases, with 17 bases remaining between them. The CDR3 length is 17 residues. CDR3 loop: CASSKVIRGPSNQPQHF. The CDR3 nucleotides are TGTGCCAGCAGTAAGGTTATTAGAGGACCTAGCAATCAGCCCCAGCATTTT.

The sample holds many counts of this clonotype. The chain is built from TRBV28 and TRBJ1-5, with D perhaps TRBD1 (5 bases). The CDR3 contains 16 residues. Trimming shortened V by 3 bases and J by 1 base, and 13 bases separated the two germline ends. In germline, CDR1 is MDHEN, CDR2 SYDVKM. This CDR3 is CASSLQTATSNQPQHF. The CDR3 DNA follows: TGTGCCAGCAGTTTGCAGACAGCAACCAGCAATCAGCCCCAGCATTTT. The complete variable domain, with remaining parts taken from reference TRBV28 and TRBJ1-5, reads DVKVTQSSRYLVKRTGEKVFLECVQDMDHENMFWYRQDPGLGLRLIYFSYDVKMKEKGDIPEGYSVSREKKERFSLILESASTNQTSMYLCASSLQTATSNQPQHFGDGTRLSIL.

Here the CDR3 reads CASSWTASGANVLTF. CDR3 in DNA: TGTGCCAGCAGTTGGACAGCTTCTGGGGCCAACGTCCTGACTTTC. The chain has TRBV2 and TRBJ2-6, with a tentative D call TRBD1 (6 bases). Germline CDR1 is SNHLY and CDR2 is FYNNEI. V lost 5 bases to trimming and J lost 1 base, with 9 bases between them. The CDR3 sequence is 15 residues long.

This clonotype has ten or more counts. V gene TRBV10-3 combines with J gene TRBJ2-5; TRBD2 matches 8 bases. The CDR3 is 16 amino acids. Germline assignment: CDR1 ENHRY and CDR2 SYGVKD. Trimming took 0 bases from V and 1 from J; bases not matched to a gene: 4. The CDR3 protein is CAISESMTSAQETQYF. CDR3 DNA sequence: TGTGCCATCAGTGAGTCTATGACTAGCGCCCAAGAGACCCAGTACTTC.

V usage is TRBV4-1 and J usage is TRBJ2-2; D possibly uses TRBD1 or TRBD2 (5 bases each). Trimming stripped 4 bases from V and 5 bases from J, with 17 bases between. Germline lookup yields CDR1 MGHRA and CDR2 YSYEKL. This CDR3 region has 16 residues. CDR3: CASSLNGASGTGELFF. The CDR3 nucleotides read TGCGCCAGCAGCCTGAACGGGGCCAGTGGGACCGGGGAGCTGTTTTTT.

At least ten counts were recorded for this clonotype. The rearrangement joins TRBV12-3 or TRBV12-4 to TRBJ2-3; TRBD2 matches at 8 bases. CDR3 size: 14 residues. Trimming cost V 7 bases and J 0 bases; bases outside gene matches: 3. CDR3 in DNA: TGTGCCAGCACCCTAGCGGGTAGCACAGATACGCAGTATTTT. Amino acids: CASTLAGSTDTQYF.

This chain joins TRBV6-5 and TRBJ2-5; 11 bases agree with TRBD2. The CDR3 contains 16 residues. CDR1 is MNHEY and CDR2 is SVGAGI in the germline V gene. Trimming removed 0 bases from V and 4 bases from J; junction bases left unmatched: 4. Here the CDR3 DNA reads TGTGCCAGCAGTTACTCGGGGACTAGCGGCGGAGAGACCCAGTACTTC. It specifies CASSYSGTSGGETQYF.

This clonotype showed up many times. V gene TRBV6-2 or TRBV6-3 combines with J gene TRBJ2-2; D is tentatively TRBD1 or TRBD2 (5 bases each). The CDR3 sequence is 13 residues long. The ends were cut back, 2 bases at V and 10 bases at J, with 11 bases in the middle. Germline V lookup: CDR1 MNHEY, CDR2 SVGEGT. Here the CDR3 reads CASSYTTGTELFF. The CDR3 DNA reads TGTGCCAGCAGTTACACTACGGGGACGGAGCTGTTTTTT.

This clonotype has at least ten counts. The chain recombines TRBV5-1 with TRBJ1-4; D perhaps matches TRBD1 (5 bases). The V and J ends lost 6 bases and 0 bases respectively, with 15 bases between them. This CDR3 region has 16 residues. Germline CDR1 reads SGHRS; CDR2 reads YFSETQ. The CDR3: CASTSGFPATNEKLFF. CDR3 in DNA: TGCGCCAGCACCTCAGGGTTCCCGGCAACTAATGAAAAACTGTTTTTT.